This paragraph covers one TCR beta chain sequence. V shed 5 bases and J 6 bases; nucleotides not matched to a gene: 2. The length of the CDR3 is 11 residues. The V gene's germline CDR1 is DFQATT and CDR2 SNEGSKA (reference sequence). This entry is derived from a study of CD8 T cells in Susac syndrome. Roughly 0.45 to 1 ug RNA was reverse transcribed with random hexamers. Each CDR3 protein is one row after TCRdb ran MiXCR on the immunoSEQ multiplex PCR reads. This repertoire shows some 130,000 distinct CDR3 sequences, over 90% found once; its top ten account for roughly 0.2%. The chain links TRBV20-1 to TRBJ1-2, with TRBD1 matching over 8 bases. Sequencing was done on a sample of CD8+ T cells from PBMCs. This clonotype was sampled from a human donor with Susac syndrome. The CDR3 DNA sequence: TGCAGTGCTCAGACAGGGGATGGCTACACCTTC. This codes for CSAQTGDGYTF.